The clone carrying this T cell receptor (beta chain) was observed at least ten times. Its antigen is as yet unknown. The entry originates in a study of CD8 T cells in ankylosing spondylitis. Whole-study findings and limits: For ankylosing spondylitis blood, a TCR beta motif of 7 or 8 highly homologous variants appeared characteristic. Clones tied to disease were said to be significantly enriched in matched ankylosing spondylitis synovial fluid.

A quantitative 5'-RACE method, one with molecular barcodes, was used to make TCR beta libraries. Each CDR3 protein is one row after TCRdb ran MiXCR on the 5' RACE reads. Among fewer than 150,000 distinct CDR3 sequences listed, more than 5.5% were seen once. Trimming removed 5 bases from V and 4 bases from J, with 14 bases in between. Per germline, CDR1 KGHSH and CDR2 LQKENI. The CDR3 sequence is 14 residues long. This TCR derives from a female donor with ankylosing spondylitis or in good health (not recorded which). The V call is TRBV18, the J call TRBJ1-2; D is possibly TRBD1 (5 bases). The specimen sequenced was blood, either unsorted or a sorted T cell fraction (not recorded which). The CDR3 DNA sequence: TGTGCCAGCTCATTTGGGACGGAACTCTATGGCTACACCTTC. Amino acids: CASSFGTELYGYTF.